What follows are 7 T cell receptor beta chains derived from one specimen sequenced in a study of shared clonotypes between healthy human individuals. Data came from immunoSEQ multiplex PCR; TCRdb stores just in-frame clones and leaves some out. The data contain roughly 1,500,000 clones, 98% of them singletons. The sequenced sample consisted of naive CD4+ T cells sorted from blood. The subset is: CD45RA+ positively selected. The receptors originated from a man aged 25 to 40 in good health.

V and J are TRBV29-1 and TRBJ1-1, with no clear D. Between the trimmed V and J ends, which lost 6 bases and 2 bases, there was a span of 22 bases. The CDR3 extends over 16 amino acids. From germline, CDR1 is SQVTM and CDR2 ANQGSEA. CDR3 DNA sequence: TGCAGCGTCTCTGAGGTTTGGACGGGCCAAAACACTGAAGCTTTCTTT. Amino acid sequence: CSVSEVWTGQNTEAFF.

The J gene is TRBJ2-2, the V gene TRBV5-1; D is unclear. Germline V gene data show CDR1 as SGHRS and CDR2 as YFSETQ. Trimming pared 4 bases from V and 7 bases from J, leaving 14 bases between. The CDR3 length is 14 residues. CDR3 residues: CASSPTSVGGELFF. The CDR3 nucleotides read TGCGCCAGCAGCCCTACCTCGGTTGGCGGGGAGCTGTTTTTT. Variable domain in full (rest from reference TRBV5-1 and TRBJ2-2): KAGVTQTPRYLIKTRGQQVTLSCSPISGHRSVSWYQQTPGQGLQFLFEYFSETQRNKGNFPGRFSGRQFSNSRSEMNVSTLELGDSALYLCASSPTSVGGELFFGEGSRLTVL.

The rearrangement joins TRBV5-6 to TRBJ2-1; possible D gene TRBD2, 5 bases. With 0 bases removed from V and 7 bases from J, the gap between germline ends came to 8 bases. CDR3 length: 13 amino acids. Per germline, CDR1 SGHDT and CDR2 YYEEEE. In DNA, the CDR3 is TGTGCCAGCAGCTTGGGACTAAGGAATGAGCAGTTCTTC. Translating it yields CASSLGLRNEQFF.

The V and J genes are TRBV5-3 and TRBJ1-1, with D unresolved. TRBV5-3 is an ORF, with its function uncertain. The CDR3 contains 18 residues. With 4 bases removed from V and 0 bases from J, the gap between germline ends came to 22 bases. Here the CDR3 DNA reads TGTGCCAGAAGCCCCGGATCCGACCAAGGGTCATTGAACACTGAAGCTTTCTTT. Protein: CARSPGSDQGSLNTEAFF.

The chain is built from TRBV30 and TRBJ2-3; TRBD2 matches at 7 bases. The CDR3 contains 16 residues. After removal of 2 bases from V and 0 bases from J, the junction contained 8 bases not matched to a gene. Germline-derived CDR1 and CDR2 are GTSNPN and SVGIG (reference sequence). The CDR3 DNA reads TGTGCCTGGAGTCCCCGTGGGCGGGGGAGCACAGATACGCAGTATTTT. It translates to CAWSPRGRGSTDTQYF.

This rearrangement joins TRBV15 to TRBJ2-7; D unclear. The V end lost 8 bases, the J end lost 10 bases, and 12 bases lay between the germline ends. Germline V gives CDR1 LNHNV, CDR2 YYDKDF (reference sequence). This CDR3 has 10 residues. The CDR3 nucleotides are TGTGCCACCCCCTGGGATAATCAGTACTTC. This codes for CATPWDNQYF.

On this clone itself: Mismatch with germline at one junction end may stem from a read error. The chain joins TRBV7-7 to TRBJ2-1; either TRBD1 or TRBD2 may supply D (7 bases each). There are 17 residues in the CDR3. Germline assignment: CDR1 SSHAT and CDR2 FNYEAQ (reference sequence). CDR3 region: CASSLKAGGGTIGEQFF. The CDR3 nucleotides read TGTGCTAGCAGCTTAAAGGCAGGGGGGGGTACAATAGGTGAGCAGTTCTTC.